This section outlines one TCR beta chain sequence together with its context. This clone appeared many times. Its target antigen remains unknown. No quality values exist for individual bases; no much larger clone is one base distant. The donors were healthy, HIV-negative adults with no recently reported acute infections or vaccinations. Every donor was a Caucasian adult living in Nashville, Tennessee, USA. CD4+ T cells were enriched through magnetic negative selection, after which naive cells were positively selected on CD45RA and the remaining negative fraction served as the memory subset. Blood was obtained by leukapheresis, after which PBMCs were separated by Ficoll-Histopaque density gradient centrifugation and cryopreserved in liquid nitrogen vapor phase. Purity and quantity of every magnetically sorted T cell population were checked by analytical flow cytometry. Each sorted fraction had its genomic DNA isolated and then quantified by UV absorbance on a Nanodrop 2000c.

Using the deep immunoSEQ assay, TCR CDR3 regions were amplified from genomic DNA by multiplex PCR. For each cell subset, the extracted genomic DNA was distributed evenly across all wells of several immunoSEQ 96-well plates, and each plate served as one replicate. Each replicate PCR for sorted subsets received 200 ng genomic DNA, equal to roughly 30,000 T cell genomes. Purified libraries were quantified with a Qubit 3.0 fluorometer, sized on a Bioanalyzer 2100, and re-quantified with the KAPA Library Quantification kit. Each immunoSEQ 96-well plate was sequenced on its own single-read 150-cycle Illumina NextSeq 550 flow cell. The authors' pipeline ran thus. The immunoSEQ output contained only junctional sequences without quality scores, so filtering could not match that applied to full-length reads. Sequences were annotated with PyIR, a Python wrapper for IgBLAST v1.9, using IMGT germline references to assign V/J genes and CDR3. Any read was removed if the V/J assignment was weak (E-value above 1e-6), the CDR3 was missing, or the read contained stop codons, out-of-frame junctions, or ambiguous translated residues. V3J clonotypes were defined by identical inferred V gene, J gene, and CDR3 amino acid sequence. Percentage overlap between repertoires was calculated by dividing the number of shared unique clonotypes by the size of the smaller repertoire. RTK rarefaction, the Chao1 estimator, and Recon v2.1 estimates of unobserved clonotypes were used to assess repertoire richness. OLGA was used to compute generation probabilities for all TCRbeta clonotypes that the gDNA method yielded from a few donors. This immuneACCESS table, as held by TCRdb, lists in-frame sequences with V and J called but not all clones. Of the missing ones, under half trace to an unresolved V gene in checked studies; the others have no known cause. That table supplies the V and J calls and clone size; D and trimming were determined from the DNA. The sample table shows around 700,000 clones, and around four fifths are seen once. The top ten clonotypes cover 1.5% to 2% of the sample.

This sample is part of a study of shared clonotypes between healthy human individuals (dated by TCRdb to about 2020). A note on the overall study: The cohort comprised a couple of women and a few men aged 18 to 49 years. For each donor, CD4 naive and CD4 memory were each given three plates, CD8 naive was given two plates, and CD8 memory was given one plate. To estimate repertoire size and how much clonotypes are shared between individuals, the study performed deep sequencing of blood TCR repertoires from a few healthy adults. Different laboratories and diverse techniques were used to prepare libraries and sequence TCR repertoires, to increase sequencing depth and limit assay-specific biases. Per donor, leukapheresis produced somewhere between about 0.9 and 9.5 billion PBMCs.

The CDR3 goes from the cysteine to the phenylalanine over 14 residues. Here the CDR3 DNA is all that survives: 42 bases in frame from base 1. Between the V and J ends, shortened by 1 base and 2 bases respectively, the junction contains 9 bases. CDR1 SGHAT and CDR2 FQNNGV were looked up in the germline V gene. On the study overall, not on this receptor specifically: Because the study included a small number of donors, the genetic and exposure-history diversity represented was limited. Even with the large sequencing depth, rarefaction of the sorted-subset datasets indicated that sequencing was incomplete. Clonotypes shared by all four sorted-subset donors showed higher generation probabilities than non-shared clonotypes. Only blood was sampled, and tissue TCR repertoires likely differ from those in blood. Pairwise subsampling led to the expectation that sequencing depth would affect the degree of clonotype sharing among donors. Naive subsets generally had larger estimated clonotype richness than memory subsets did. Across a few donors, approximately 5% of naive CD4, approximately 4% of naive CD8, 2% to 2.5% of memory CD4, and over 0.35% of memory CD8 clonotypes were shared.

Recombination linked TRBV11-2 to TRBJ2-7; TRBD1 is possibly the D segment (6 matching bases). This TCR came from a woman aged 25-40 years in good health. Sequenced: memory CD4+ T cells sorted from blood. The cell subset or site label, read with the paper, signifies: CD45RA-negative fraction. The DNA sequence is TGTGCCAGCAGCTTAGGCAGGGGTACCTACGAGCAGTACTTC. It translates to CASSLGRGTYEQYF.